This T cell receptor beta chain was sequenced in a study of Ad26.COV2.S vaccination and SARS-CoV-2 variants. Study conclusions and caveats: Following vaccination, spike-specific CD8+ and CD4+ T cell responses reportedly exhibited substantial breadth.

Assay: immunoSEQ multiplex PCR; the TCRdb copy retains only in-frame clones and omits some. Of approximately 90,000 clones listed, more than 70% were seen once; the top ten hold roughly 15%. This CDR3 region has 17 residues. The V segment lost 2 bases and the J segment 8 bases; nucleotides outside the gene matches: 18. Germline CDR1 is SGHNT and CDR2 is YYREEE (reference sequence). Remarks on this clone: Its antigen is still unknown.

This sequence originates from a human donor who had recovered from COVID-19. Specimen: peripheral blood, collected after recovery from COVID-19. The chain has TRBV5-4 and TRBJ1-2, with 7 bases lining up with TRBD1. The CDR3 is CASSFNRLEGRGKGYTF. The CDR3 DNA follows: TGTGCCAGCAGCTTTAATCGCCTGGAGGGCAGGGGGAAAGGCTACACCTTC.